These 28 T cell receptor beta chains share one sample of origin, sequenced in a study of blood T cell repertoires in COVID-19. Assay used: immunoSEQ multiplex PCR; TCRdb lists only in-frame clones, some missing. Among roughly 230,000 clones listed, around 86% were seen once. Sample: PBMCs or T cells enriched from blood (not recorded which). All receptors come from a man aged 25-45 years in a cohort exposed to, infected with or recovered from COVID-19 (not recorded which).

The chain is built from TRBV7-9 and TRBJ2-2, with 8 bases matching TRBD2. The CDR3 has 15 residues. Unmatched junction bases numbered 8, after V lost 7 bases and J lost 4 bases. Germline V gene lookup returns CDR1 SEHNR and CDR2 FQNEAQ (reference sequence). CDR3 protein: CASTRVAGGTGELFF. CDR3 nucleotide sequence: TGTGCCAGCACCCGAGTCGCGGGAGGCACCGGGGAGCTGTTTTTT.

The chain couples TRBV5-5 to TRBJ1-2; 9 bases fit TRBD1. The CDR3 extends over 16 amino acids. Germline V gene data show CDR1 as SGHKS and CDR2 as YYEKEE (reference sequence). V lost 4 bases and J lost 8; bases outside the gene matches: 15. CDR3 coding DNA: TGTGCCAGCAGCATCTCCGGGACAGGGCTCCGGGGCGGCTACACCTTC. It yields the protein CASSISGTGLRGGYTF.

The CDR3 is CASSLRTGRSTEAFF. Written as DNA, the CDR3 is TGTGCCAGCAGCCTGCGGACAGGGAGGAGCACTGAAGCTTTCTTT. The chain combines TRBV14 with TRBJ1-1; 8 positions agree with TRBD1. With V trimmed by 4 bases and J by 4 bases, 8 bases remained unmatched. The germline gives CDR1 SGHDN, CDR2 FVKESK. The CDR3 totals 15 residues.

The chain is built from TRBV5-1 and TRBJ2-2; 8 nucleotides align to TRBD1. Per the germline V gene, CDR1 is SGHRS and CDR2 is YFSETQ. After removal of 0 bases from V and 4 bases from J, the junction contained 2 bases not matched to a gene. This CDR3 region has 15 residues. CDR3 DNA: TGCGCCAGCAGCTTGGCAGGGGGCGGCACCGGGGAGCTGTTTTTT. It codes for CASSLAGGGTGELFF.

The chain couples TRBV2 to TRBJ2-3; D ambiguous. V was cut by 9 bases and J by 0 bases, with 16 bases left in between. Germline-derived CDR1 and CDR2 are SNHLY and FYNNEI. The CDR3 spans 15 residues. As DNA, the CDR3 is TGTGCCAGTCAAGTCCGCGGTCAGAGCACAGATACGCAGTATTTT. Protein product: CASQVRGQSTDTQYF.

The chain joins TRBV27 to TRBJ1-1, with no clear D. In germline, CDR1 is MNHEY, CDR2 SMNVEV (reference sequence). The ends were cut back, 1 base at V and 1 base at J, with 7 bases in the middle. This CDR3 spans 14 amino acids. CDR3 DNA: TGTGCCAGCAGTTTATGGGCAGAGAACACTGAAGCTTTCTTT. It translates to CASSLWAENTEAFF.

Written as DNA, the CDR3 is TGTGCCAGCAGCTTAACACTAGCGGGAGGTTCCGGGGAGCTGTTTTTT. Translated, it gives CASSLTLAGGSGELFF. The V gene is TRBV11-1, the J gene TRBJ2-2; 12 bases line up with TRBD2. CDR3 length: 16 amino acids. The germline gives CDR1 SGHAT, CDR2 FQDESV (reference sequence). Trimming removed 2 bases from V and 6 bases from J; junction bases left unmatched: 4.

The chain uses TRBV12-3 or TRBV12-4 and TRBJ2-7; 10 bases line up with TRBD2. V gave up 5 bases and J gave up 4 bases; unmatched junction bases: 2. There are 13 residues in the CDR3. The CDR3 DNA sequence: TGTGCCAGCAGTCTGGGACTAGCGTACGAGCAGTACTTC. This translates into CASSLGLAYEQYF.

The rearrangement uses TRBV27 and TRBJ2-1; 7 nucleotides match TRBD2. The CDR3 spans 15 residues. CDR1 MNHEY and CDR2 SMNVEV come from the germline V gene (reference sequence). The V and J ends lost 5 bases and 5 bases, in that order; junction bases with no gene match: 9. CDR3 DNA: TGTGCCAGCAGTCCCCGGTGGGGGGGGAACAATGAGCAGTTCTTC. It translates to CASSPRWGGNNEQFF.

Here the CDR3 reads CASSETRTGMYGYTF. The CDR3 DNA is TGTGCCAGCAGTGAAACAAGGACAGGGATGTATGGCTACACCTTC. The chain links TRBV6-1 to TRBJ1-2; 8 nucleotides agree with TRBD1. The CDR3 consists of 15 residues. The germline gives CDR1 MNHNS, CDR2 SASEGT. Trimming at V came to 2 bases and at J to 5 bases, leaving 7 bases not matched to a gene.

The chain recombines TRBV2 with TRBJ1-4; no clear D gene. The CDR3 loop spans 15 amino acids. CDR1 SNHLY and CDR2 FYNNEI come from the germline V gene. V dropped 0 bases and J dropped 8 bases, with 13 bases sitting between them. The CDR3, as DNA: TGTGCCAGCAGTGAAGCGTACGGGGAAGAGGAAAAACTGTTTTTT. Its translation is CASSEAYGEEEKLFF.

The chain combines TRBV5-6 with TRBJ1-1; D is possibly TRBD1 (5 bases). The CDR3 covers 15 residues. Trimming removed 4 bases at V and 0 bases at J, with 13 bases between. Germline CDR1 is SGHDT and CDR2 is YYEEEE. The CDR3 bases are TGTGCCAGCAGCCCAACCCGACAGCTGAACACTGAAGCTTTCTTT. It is translated as CASSPTRQLNTEAFF.

The V and J genes are TRBV5-1 and TRBJ2-6, with TRBD2 identical over 14 bases. The CDR3 consists of 20 residues. V was clipped by 4 bases and J by 1 base; unmatched bases: 10. In germline, CDR1 is SGHRS, CDR2 YFSETQ. In DNA form, the CDR3 reads TGCGCCAGCAGCCCAAGACTAGCGGGAGGGCCGTTATCTGGGGCCAACGTCCTGACTTTC. Protein: CASSPRLAGGPLSGANVLTF.

The chain recombines TRBV19 with TRBJ2-5; TRBD2 agrees at 10 bases. V trimming: 5 bases; J trimming: 3 bases; junction bases outside the gene matches: 3. Germline lookup yields CDR1 LNHDA and CDR2 SQIVND (reference sequence). CDR3 length: 14 residues. CDR3 amino acids: CASSFGLAEETQYF. CDR3 bases: TGTGCCAGTAGTTTCGGACTAGCGGAAGAGACCCAGTACTTC.

The CDR3 region is CATSDSGTPNEKLFF. The CDR3 region has the DNA TGTGCCACCAGTGATTCTGGGACACCTAATGAAAAACTGTTTTTT. The chain combines TRBV24-1 with TRBJ1-4; D may be TRBD1 (6 bases). The CDR3 totals 15 residues. Germline CDR1 and CDR2: KGHDR and SFDVKD. Trimming removed 2 bases from V and 3 bases from J, with 9 bases in between.

This clone was counted once. This chain joins TRBV28 and TRBJ2-6; D is perhaps TRBD2 (6 bases). Germline V lookup: CDR1 MDHEN, CDR2 SYDVKM. Trimming removed 6 bases at V and 0 bases at J, with 12 bases between. The CDR3 has 16 residues. CDR3 region: CASRGGLGSGANVLTF. In nucleotides, the CDR3 is TGTGCCAGCAGGGGGGGATTGGGCTCTGGGGCCAACGTCCTGACTTTC.

This rearrangement joins TRBV25-1 to TRBJ2-7; D is possibly TRBD2 (6 bases). In germline, CDR1 is MGHDK, CDR2 SYGVNS. Trimming took 7 bases from V and 3 from J, leaving 16 bases between them. This CDR3 has 14 amino acids. The CDR3 region is CASTPVGRNYEQYF. The DNA of the CDR3 is TGTGCCAGCACCCCTGTAGGGAGGAACTACGAGCAGTACTTC.

The chain is built from TRBV7-9 and TRBJ2-7; D possibly corresponds to TRBD1 (6 bases). V was trimmed by 4 bases and J by 4 bases, leaving 8 bases between them. The CDR3 is 12 residues long. Germline-derived CDR1 and CDR2 are SEHNR and FQNEAQ (reference sequence). The CDR3 nucleotides are TGTGCCAGCAGCTACAGGGTTTACGAGCAGTACTTC. Translated: CASSYRVYEQYF.

The chain carries TRBV11-2 and TRBJ1-1, with TRBD1 matching over 9 bases. Germline V lookup: CDR1 SGHAT, CDR2 FQNNGV. This CDR3 comprises 15 residues. Germline trimming cut 5 bases from V and 1 base from J; bases unmatched to any gene: 5. The CDR3 nucleotides are TGTGCCAGCAGCATAACAGGGGGCGGGAACACTGAAGCTTTCTTT. Translated: CASSITGGGNTEAFF. Full variable domain (rest looked up from reference TRBV11-2 and TRBJ1-1): EAGVAQSPRYKIIEKRQSVAFWCNPISGHATLYWYQQILGQGPKLLIQFQNNGVVDDSQLPKDRFSAERLKGVDSTLKIQPAKLEDSAVYLCASSITGGGNTEAFFGQGTRLTVV.

The chain links TRBV27 to TRBJ1-5, with D tentatively TRBD1 (5 bases). Trimming removed 3 bases from V and 4 bases from J, with 10 bases in between. Germline CDR1 and CDR2: MNHEY and SMNVEV (reference sequence). The CDR3 length is 14 residues. The CDR3 DNA follows: TGTGCCAGCAGTTTCGCCAGGGTGAATCAGCCCCAGCATTTT. The encoded protein is CASSFARVNQPQHF.

This clone was detected only a few times. The gene calls are TRBV3-1 (or the pseudogene TRBV3-2) and TRBJ2-6, with D perhaps TRBD2 (5 bases). CDR1 is LGHDT, CDR2 YNNKEL, per germline (reference sequence). The CDR3 loop spans 17 amino acids. The V end was cut by 2 bases, the J end by 3 bases, with 14 bases between. The CDR3 region has the DNA TGTGCCAGCAGCCAACTCACGCGGAGCGGTGGGGCCAACGTCCTGACTTTC. Translated: CASSQLTRSGGANVLTF.

This clone was seen just once. This rearrangement joins TRBV18 to TRBJ1-4; D perhaps matches TRBD1 (6 bases). The germline V gene encodes CDR1 KGHSH and CDR2 LQKENI. This CDR3 has 16 residues. The germline V and J ends were trimmed by 3 bases and 2 bases, with 13 bases remaining between them. CDR3 DNA sequence: TGTGCCAGCTCACCTGCAGGGCAGGGGACTAATGAAAAACTGTTTTTT. It yields the protein CASSPAGQGTNEKLFF. Supplemented by reference TRBV18 and TRBJ1-4, the full variable domain reads NAGVMQNPRHLVRRRGQEARLRCSPMKGHSHVYWYRQLPEEGLKFMVYLQKENIIDESGMPKERFSAEFPKEGPSILRIQQVVRGDSAAYFCASSPAGQGTNEKLFFGSGTQLSVL.

This sequence joins TRBV9 and TRBJ2-1; D gene ambiguous. Germline CDR1 and CDR2: SGDLS and YYNGEE. There are 14 residues in the CDR3. The V end was cut by 3 bases, the J end by 7 bases, with 14 bases between. The CDR3 nucleotides read TGTGCCAGCAGCGAGTCCTCCGAGCGTAATGAGCAGTTCTTC. Residues: CASSESSERNEQFF.

This chain uses TRBV18 with TRBJ1-1; D call uncertain. Germline V gene sequence: CDR1 KGHSH, CDR2 LQKENI. The CDR3 runs 14 residues. Deletions cut 1 base from V and 1 base from J, with 7 bases between. The CDR3 region is CASSPLATNTEAFF. The CDR3 nucleotides read TGTGCCAGCTCACCACTAGCGACGAACACTGAAGCTTTCTTT.

This rearrangement joins TRBV25-1 to TRBJ2-1; D unclear. The CDR3 is made up of 12 amino acids. V lost 7 bases, J lost 6 bases, and 10 bases lay in between. Germline-derived CDR1 and CDR2 are MGHDK and SYGVNS. This chain's CDR3 is CASTKLGNEQFF. As DNA, the CDR3 is TGTGCCAGCACCAAGCTTGGCAATGAGCAGTTCTTC.

The CDR3 sequence: CASSEGFQGFTNNSPLHF. The CDR3 DNA reads TGTGCCAGCAGTGAGGGGTTTCAGGGATTTACCAATAATTCACCCCTCCACTTT. The chain recombines TRBV6-1 with TRBJ1-6; D might be TRBD1 (5 bases). Trimming removed 3 bases at V and 5 bases at J, with 20 bases between. The length of the CDR3 is 18 residues. Per the germline V gene, CDR1 is MNHNS and CDR2 is SASEGT.

This chain connects TRBV18 to TRBJ2-3, with a possible D match to TRBD2 (6 bases). The CDR3 length is 13 residues. V was pared by 4 bases and J by 5 bases, with 10 bases between. Germline CDR1 is KGHSH and CDR2 is LQKENI. The CDR3 region has the DNA TGTGCCAGCTCACGGGACTTCCAAGATACGCAGTATTTT. Its translation: CASSRDFQDTQYF.

CDR3 coding DNA: TGTGCCAGCAGCTGGACAGTATGGAACACTGAAGCTTTCTTT. This sequence encodes CASSWTVWNTEAFF. The chain is built from TRBV5-6 and TRBJ1-1; D perhaps matches TRBD1 (6 bases). V lost 3 bases, J lost 1 base, and 10 bases lay in between. This CDR3 spans 14 amino acids. The germline gives CDR1 SGHDT, CDR2 YYEEEE.